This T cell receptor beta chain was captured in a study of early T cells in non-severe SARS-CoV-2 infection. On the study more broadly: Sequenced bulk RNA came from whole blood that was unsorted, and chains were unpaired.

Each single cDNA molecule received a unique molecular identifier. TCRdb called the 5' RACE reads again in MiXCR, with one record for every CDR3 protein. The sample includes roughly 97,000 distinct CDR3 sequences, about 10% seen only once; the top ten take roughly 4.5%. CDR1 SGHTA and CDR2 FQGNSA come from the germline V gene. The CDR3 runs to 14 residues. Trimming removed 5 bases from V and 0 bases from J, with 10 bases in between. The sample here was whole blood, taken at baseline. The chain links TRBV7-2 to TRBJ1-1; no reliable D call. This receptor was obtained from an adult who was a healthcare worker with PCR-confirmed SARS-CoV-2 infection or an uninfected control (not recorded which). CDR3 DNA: TGTGCCAGCAGCACGACTGCTATGAACACTGAAGCTTTCTTT. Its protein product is CASSTTAMNTEAFF.